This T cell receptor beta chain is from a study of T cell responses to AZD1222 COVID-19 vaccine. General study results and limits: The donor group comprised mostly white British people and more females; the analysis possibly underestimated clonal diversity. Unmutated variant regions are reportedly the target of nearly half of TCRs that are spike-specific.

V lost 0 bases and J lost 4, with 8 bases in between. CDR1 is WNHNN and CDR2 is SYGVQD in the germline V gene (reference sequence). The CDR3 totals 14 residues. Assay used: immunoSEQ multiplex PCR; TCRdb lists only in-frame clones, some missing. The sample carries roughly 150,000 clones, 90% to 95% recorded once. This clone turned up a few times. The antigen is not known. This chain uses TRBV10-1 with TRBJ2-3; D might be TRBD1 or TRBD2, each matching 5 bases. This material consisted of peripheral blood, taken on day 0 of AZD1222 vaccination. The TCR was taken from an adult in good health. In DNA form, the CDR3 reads TGCGCCAGCAGTGAGTCCCGGGGACCAGATACGCAGTATTTT. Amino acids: CASSESRGPDTQYF.